The 8 T cell receptor beta chains presented below share a single source sample, sequenced in a study of T-cell reconstitution after alpha-beta-depleted transplantation in children. Researchers prepared the TCRbeta library using unique molecular identifiers, the study reports. In TCRdb, the PCR reads were re-called with MiXCR into one record per CDR3 protein. This sample has around 200,000 distinct CDR3 sequences, with approximately 10% found just once. The sample consisted of PBMCs, taken before TCRalphabeta/CD19-depleted stem cell transplant. These receptor sequences come from a child younger than two with acute myeloid leukemia, due to receive a stem cell transplant.

This clonotype occurred many times. The chain couples TRBV18 to TRBJ2-1; D gene uncertain. Per germline, CDR1 KGHSH and CDR2 LQKENI. V was pared by 6 bases and J by 3 bases, with 9 bases between. The CDR3 has 13 amino acids. In DNA form, the CDR3 reads TGTGCCAGCTCCCCAGGAGTCTACAATGAGCAGTTCTTC. It codes for CASSPGVYNEQFF.

Many counts were recorded for this clonotype. V and J are TRBV5-1 and TRBJ1-6; D ambiguous. Deletions cut 2 bases from V and 8 bases from J, with 23 bases between. The CDR3 totals 18 residues. Germline assignment: CDR1 SGHRS and CDR2 YFSETQ. CDR3 region: CASSLQPISGSPDSPLHF. CDR3 sequence (DNA): TGCGCCAGCAGCTTACAACCTATTTCAGGCAGCCCCGATTCACCCCTCCACTTT.

In this sample, this clonotype turned up many times. This chain links TRBV9 with TRBJ1-1; no definite D call. The CDR3 spans 14 residues. The V gene lost 3 bases and the J gene lost 1 base, with 10 bases spanning the gap. From germline, CDR1 is SGDLS and CDR2 YYNGEE. CDR3 residues: CASSAHLRNTEAFF. The DNA for the CDR3 is TGTGCCAGCAGCGCTCACTTGAGGAACACTGAAGCTTTCTTT.

This clonotype showed up many times. The V gene is TRBV3-1, the J gene TRBJ1-1; D is undetermined. The ends were cut back, 2 bases at V and 1 base at J, with 8 bases in the middle. CDR3 size: 14 residues. Germline-derived CDR1 and CDR2 are LGHDT and YNNKEL (reference sequence). CDR3: CASSQLAGNTEAFF. The CDR3, as DNA: TGTGCCAGCAGCCAACTAGCGGGGAACACTGAAGCTTTCTTT.

This clonotype was counted ten times or more. The chain is built from TRBV28 and TRBJ1-1; D possibly corresponds to TRBD1 (5 bases). There are 17 residues in the CDR3. V shed 1 base and J shed 2 bases, with 17 bases lying between them. Per germline, CDR1 MDHEN and CDR2 SYDVKM. CDR3 protein: CASSLLWGFQLNTEAFF. CDR3 nucleotides: TGTGCCAGCAGTTTATTATGGGGCTTTCAATTAAACACTGAAGCTTTCTTT. The full variable domain, with the rest looked up from reference TRBV28 and TRBJ1-1, is DVKVTQSSRYLVKRTGEKVFLECVQDMDHENMFWYRQDPGLGLRLIYFSYDVKMKEKGDIPEGYSVSREKKERFSLILESASTNQTSMYLCASSLLWGFQLNTEAFFGQGTRLTVV.

In its sample, this clonotype was seen many times. This chain links TRBV20-1 with TRBJ1-6, with D possibly being TRBD1 (5 bases). V was trimmed by 4 bases and J by 8 bases, leaving 15 bases between them. The germline V gene has CDR1 DFQATT and CDR2 SNEGSKA (reference sequence). This CDR3 is 14 amino acids long. The CDR3 sequence: CSAKKGEGDSPLHF. CDR3 sequence (DNA): TGCAGTGCTAAGAAAGGGGAAGGGGATTCACCCCTCCACTTT.

The sample holds many counts of this clonotype. The chain couples TRBV29-1 to TRBJ2-5; D gene unclear. V dropped 2 bases and J dropped 5 bases, with 3 bases sitting between them. CDR3 length equals 10 residues. The germline V gene encodes CDR1 SQVTM and CDR2 ANQGSEA. CDR3 nucleotide sequence: TGCAGCGTTGAATACGAGACCCAGTACTTC. This translates into CSVEYETQYF.

This clonotype was seen ten or more times. The chain has TRBV6-6 and TRBJ2-7, with a possible D match to TRBD2 (5 bases). Germline CDR1 reads MNHNY; CDR2 reads SVGAGI (reference sequence). V was cut by 5 bases and J by 6 bases, with 14 bases left in between. The length of the CDR3 is 13 residues. The CDR3 DNA reads TGTGCCAGCAGTCCTAGCTTCCAAGGCGAGCAGTACTTC. Residues: CASSPSFQGEQYF.